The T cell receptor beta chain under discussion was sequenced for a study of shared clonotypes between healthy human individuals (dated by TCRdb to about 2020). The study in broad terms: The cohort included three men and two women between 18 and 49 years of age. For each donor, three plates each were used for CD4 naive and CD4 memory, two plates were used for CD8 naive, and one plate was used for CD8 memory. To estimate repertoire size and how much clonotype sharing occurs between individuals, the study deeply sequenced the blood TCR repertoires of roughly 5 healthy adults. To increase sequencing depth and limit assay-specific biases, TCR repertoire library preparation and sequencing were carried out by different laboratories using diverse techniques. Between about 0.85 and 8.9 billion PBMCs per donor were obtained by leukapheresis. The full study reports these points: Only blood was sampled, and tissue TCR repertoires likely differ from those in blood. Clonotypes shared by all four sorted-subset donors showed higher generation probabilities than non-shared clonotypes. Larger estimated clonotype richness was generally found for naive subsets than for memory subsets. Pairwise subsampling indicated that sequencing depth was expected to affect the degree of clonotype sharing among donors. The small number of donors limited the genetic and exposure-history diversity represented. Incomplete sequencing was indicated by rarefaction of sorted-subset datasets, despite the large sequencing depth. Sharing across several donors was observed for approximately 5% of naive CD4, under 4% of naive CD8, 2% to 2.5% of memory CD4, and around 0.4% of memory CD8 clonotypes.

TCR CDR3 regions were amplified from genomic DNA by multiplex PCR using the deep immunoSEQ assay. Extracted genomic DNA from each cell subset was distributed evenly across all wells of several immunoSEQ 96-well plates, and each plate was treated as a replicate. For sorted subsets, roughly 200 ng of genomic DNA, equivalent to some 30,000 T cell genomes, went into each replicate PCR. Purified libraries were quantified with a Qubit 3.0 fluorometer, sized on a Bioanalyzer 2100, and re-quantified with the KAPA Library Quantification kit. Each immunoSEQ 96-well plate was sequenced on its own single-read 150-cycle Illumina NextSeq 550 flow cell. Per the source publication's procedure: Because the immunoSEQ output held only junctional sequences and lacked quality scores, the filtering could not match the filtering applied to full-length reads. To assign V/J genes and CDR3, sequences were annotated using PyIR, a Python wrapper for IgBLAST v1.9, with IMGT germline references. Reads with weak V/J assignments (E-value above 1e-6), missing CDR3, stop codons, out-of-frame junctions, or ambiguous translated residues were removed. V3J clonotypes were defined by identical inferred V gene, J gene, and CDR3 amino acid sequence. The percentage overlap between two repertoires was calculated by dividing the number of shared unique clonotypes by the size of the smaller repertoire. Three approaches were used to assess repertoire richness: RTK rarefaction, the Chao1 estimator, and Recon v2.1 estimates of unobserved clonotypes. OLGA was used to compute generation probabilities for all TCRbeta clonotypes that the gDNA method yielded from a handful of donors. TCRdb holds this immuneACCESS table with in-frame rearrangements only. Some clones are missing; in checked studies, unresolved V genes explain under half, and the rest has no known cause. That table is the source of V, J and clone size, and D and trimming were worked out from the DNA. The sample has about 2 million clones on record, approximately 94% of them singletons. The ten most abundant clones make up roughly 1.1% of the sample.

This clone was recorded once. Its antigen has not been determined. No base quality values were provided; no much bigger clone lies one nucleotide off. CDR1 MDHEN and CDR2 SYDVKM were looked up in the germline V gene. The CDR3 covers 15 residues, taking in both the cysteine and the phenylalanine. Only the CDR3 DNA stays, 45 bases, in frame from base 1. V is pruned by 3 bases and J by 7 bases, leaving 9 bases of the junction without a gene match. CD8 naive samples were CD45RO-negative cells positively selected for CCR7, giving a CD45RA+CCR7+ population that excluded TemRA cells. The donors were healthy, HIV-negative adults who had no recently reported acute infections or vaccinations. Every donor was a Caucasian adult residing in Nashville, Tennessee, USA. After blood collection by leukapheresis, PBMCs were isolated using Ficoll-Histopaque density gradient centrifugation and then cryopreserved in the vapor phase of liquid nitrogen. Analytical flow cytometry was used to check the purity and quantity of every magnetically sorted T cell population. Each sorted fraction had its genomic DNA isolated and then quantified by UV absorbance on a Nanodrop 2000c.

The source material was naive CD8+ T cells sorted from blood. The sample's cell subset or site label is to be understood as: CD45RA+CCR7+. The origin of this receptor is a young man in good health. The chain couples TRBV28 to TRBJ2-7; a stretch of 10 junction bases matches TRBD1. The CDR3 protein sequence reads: CASSFWDRGIGEQYF. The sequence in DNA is TGTGCCAGCAGTTTTTGGGACAGGGGTATAGGGGAGCAGTACTTC.